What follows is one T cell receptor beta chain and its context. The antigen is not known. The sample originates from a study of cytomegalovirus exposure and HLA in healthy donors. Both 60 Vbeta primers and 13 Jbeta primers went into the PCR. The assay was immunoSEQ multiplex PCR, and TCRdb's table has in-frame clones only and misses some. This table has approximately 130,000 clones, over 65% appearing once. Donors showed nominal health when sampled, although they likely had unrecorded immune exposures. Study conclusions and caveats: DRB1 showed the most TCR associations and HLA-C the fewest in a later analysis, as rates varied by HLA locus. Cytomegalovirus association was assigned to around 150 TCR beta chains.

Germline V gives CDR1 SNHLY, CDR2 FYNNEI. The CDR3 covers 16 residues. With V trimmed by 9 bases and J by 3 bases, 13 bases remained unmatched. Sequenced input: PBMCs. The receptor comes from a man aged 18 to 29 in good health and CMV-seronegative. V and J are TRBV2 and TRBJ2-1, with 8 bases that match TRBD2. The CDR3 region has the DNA TGTGCCAGACTAGCGGCGCCCTTAACTGTCTACAATGAGCAGTTCTTC. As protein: CARLAAPLTVYNEQFF.